One and the same sample provided the 12 T cell receptor beta chains below, sequenced in a study of blood T cells in healthy people across ages. Next came a second PCR, run for about 7 to 12 cycles, which used a sample-barcoded 5' primer along with a J-beta primer mix. Via MiXCR, TCRdb re-called the 5' RACE reads, giving one row per CDR3 protein. The sample contains around 580,000 distinct CDR3 sequences, about 45% of which appear only once. The sequenced sample was blood. Receptors were obtained from an elderly man in good health.

In its sample, this clonotype was seen a few times. The rearrangement links TRBV20-1 to TRBJ2-7, with 10 bases matching TRBD2. CDR1 is DFQATT, CDR2 SNEGSKA, per germline (reference sequence). CDR3 length equals 14 residues. V lost 6 bases to trimming and J lost 2 bases; unmatched junction nucleotides: 7. CDR3 coding DNA: TGCAGTGCGGAAGGGACTAGCGTACCCTACGAGCAGTACTTC. Translated, it gives CSAEGTSVPYEQYF.

The J gene is TRBJ2-1, the V gene TRBV25-1; a weak D match, TRBD2 (6 bases). The CDR3 extends over 15 amino acids. V lost 1 base, J lost 7 bases, and 14 bases lay in between. Germline-derived CDR1 and CDR2 are MGHDK and SYGVNS. CDR3 DNA sequence: TGTGCCAGCAGTGAATGGAGTAGCGGTCTAAATGAGCAGTTCTTC. This encodes CASSEWSSGLNEQFF.

To note about this clonotype: A much bigger clone sits one base away, suggesting this may be a read error. The chain recombines TRBV7-9 with TRBJ2-4; D gene ambiguous. The assigned J gene may be wrong: the sequence end matches TRBJ2-7 better. The CDR3 loop spans 12 amino acids. Germline CDR1 SEHNR, CDR2 FQNEAQ (reference sequence). The CDR3 bases are TGTTCCAGCAGCTTATATAGGGACGAGCAGTACTTC. Translated: CSSSLYRDEQYF.

The chain uses TRBV7-6 and TRBJ2-5; D is uncertain. The CDR3 runs 13 residues. CDR1 and CDR2 (germline): SGHVS, FNYEAQ. Trimming left V 3 bases short and J 11 bases short, with 16 bases between. The CDR3 is CASSLRIGSEQYF. DNA for the CDR3: TGTGCCAGCAGCTTGAGAATTGGGTCGGAGCAGTACTTC.

The chain joins TRBV4-3 to TRBJ2-1, with D uncertain. Trimming took 0 bases from V and 7 from J, leaving 16 bases between them. Germline CDR1 LGHNA, CDR2 YSLEER. The CDR3 extends over 16 amino acids. For the CDR3, the DNA is TGCGCCAGCAGCCAAGATCGGACCCCCTCGGAGAATGAGCAGTTCTTC. Encoded protein: CASSQDRTPSENEQFF.

The chain employs TRBV5-1 and TRBJ2-3, with D hard to call. Per the germline V gene, CDR1 is SGHRS and CDR2 is YFSETQ. V was trimmed by 0 bases and J by 5 bases, leaving 16 bases between them. CDR3 length: 16 residues. The CDR3 region has the DNA TGCGCCAGCAGCTTGGCCGGAACAACCGCCGGAGATACGCAGTATTTT. Its translation: CASSLAGTTAGDTQYF.

This clonotype was seen once. The chain carries TRBV9 and TRBJ2-7; 9 bases are shared with TRBD2. CDR1 SGDLS and CDR2 YYNGEE come from the germline V gene. After removal of 4 bases from V and 4 bases from J, the junction contained 9 bases not matched to a gene. This CDR3 has 15 amino acids. The CDR3 nucleotides read TGTGCCAGCAGCTCTAGTAGCGGGGGTTGGTACGAGCAGTACTTC. As protein: CASSSSSGGWYEQYF.

The chain couples TRBV6-5 to TRBJ2-2; TRBD2 might be the D (6 bases). CDR1 MNHEY and CDR2 SVGAGI come from the germline V gene. V was trimmed by 5 bases and J by 4 bases, leaving 8 bases between them. The CDR3 is made up of 13 amino acids. CDR3 protein: CASSRDFTGELFF. The CDR3 DNA is TGTGCCAGCAGTAGGGACTTCACCGGGGAGCTGTTTTTT.

V and J are TRBV30 and TRBJ2-3; 8 nucleotides agree with TRBD2. This CDR3 spans 15 amino acids. V dropped 6 bases and J dropped 0; count of bases not matched to a gene: 8. Germline V gene data show CDR1 as GTSNPN and CDR2 as SVGIG (reference sequence). DNA for the CDR3: TGTGCCTGTGGGAGCGGGAGTCCTAGCACAGATACGCAGTATTTT. Encoded protein: CACGSGSPSTDTQYF. The variable domain in full, with the rest retrieved from reference TRBV30 and TRBJ2-3, is SQTIHQWPATLVQPVGSPLSLECTVEGTSNPNLYWYRQAAGRGLQLLFYSVGIGQISSEVPQNLSASRPQDRQFILSSKKLLLSDSGFYLCACGSGSPSTDTQYFGPGTRLTVL.

The chain carries TRBV20-1 and TRBJ1-1, with TRBD1 as a possible D gene (6 bases). The germline V gene encodes CDR1 DFQATT and CDR2 SNEGSKA (reference sequence). The CDR3 is 14 amino acids. Deletions cut 5 bases from V and 5 bases from J, with 18 bases between. Here the CDR3 reads CSAAPGGQVTEAFF. CDR3 DNA: TGCAGTGCTGCCCCGGGGGGCCAGGTGACTGAAGCTTTCTTT.

The chain joins TRBV6-6 to TRBJ1-4, with D maybe TRBD1 (6 bases). Germline CDR1 MNHNY, CDR2 SVGAGI (reference sequence). The CDR3 extends over 14 amino acids. V shed 6 bases and J shed 7 bases, with 15 bases lying between them. The DNA of the CDR3 is TGTGCCAGCAGCCACAGGGAAGTGGGTGAAAAACTGTTTTTT. Translated, it gives CASSHREVGEKLFF.

In this sample, this clonotype turned up once. V gene TRBV7-2 combines with J gene TRBJ2-3, with 9 bases that match TRBD2. J gave up 7 bases and V 4 bases, and 3 bases lay outside the gene matches. CDR1 and CDR2 (germline): SGHTA, FQGNSA. The CDR3 sequence is 13 residues long. CDR3 protein: CASSSLAGNTQYF. DNA of the CDR3: TGTGCCAGCAGCTCCCTAGCGGGGAATACGCAGTATTTT. The whole variable domain, filled in from reference TRBV7-2 and TRBJ2-3, reads GAGVSQSPSNKVTEKGKDVELRCDPISGHTALYWYRQSLGQGLEFLIYFQGNSAPDKSGLPSDRFSAERTGGSVSTLTIQRTQQEDSAVYLCASSSLAGNTQYFGPGTRLTVL.